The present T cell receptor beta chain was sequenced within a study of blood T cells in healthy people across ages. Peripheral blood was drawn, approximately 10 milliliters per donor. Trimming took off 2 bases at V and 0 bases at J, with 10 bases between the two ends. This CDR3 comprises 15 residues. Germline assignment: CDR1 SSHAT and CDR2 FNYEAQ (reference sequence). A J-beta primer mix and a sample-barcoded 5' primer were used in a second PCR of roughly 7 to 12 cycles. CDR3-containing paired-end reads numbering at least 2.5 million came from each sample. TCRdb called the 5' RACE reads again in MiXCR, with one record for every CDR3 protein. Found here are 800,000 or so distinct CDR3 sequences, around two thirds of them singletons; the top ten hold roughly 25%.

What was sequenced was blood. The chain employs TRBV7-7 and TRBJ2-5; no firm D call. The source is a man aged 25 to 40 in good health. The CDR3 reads CASSLNSDYQETQYF. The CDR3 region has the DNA TGTGCCAGCAGCTTAAACAGCGATTACCAAGAGACCCAGTACTTC.